Listed here is a single T cell receptor beta chain. The target antigen is unknown. Drawing of peripheral blood yielded about 10 milliliters from each donor. Using a J-beta primer mix together with a sample-barcoded 5' primer, a second PCR was run for roughly 6 to 11 cycles. TCRdb passed the 5' RACE reads through MiXCR, listing each CDR3 protein once. The sample carries about 400,000 distinct CDR3 sequences, approximately 52% recorded once. V gave up 8 bases and J gave up 7 bases, with 12 bases separating them. CDR3 size: 12 residues. From germline, CDR1 is GTSNPN and CDR2 SVGIG (reference sequence). These data originate in a study of blood T cells in healthy people across ages. Notes on the study in general: Estimated diversity, derived from one million T cells, was regarded as an underestimate. The recorded TCR beta diversity per million T cells decreased in a roughly linear manner with age.

Sequenced material: blood. This TCR came from a man in his fifties or sixties in good health. The chain couples TRBV30 to TRBJ1-6, with D perhaps TRBD1 (5 bases). CDR3 amino acids: CAGKGNNSPLHF. The CDR3 region has the DNA TGTGCCGGGAAGGGGAACAATTCACCCCTCCACTTT.